The 27 T cell receptor beta chains below come from one sample, sequenced in a study of T cell repertoires in cytomegalovirus infection. TCRdb itself ran the reads through MiXCR, one entry per CDR3 protein. The sample holds 250,000 to 300,000 distinct CDR3 sequences, 20% to 30% seen once. Sequencing used PBMCs. Receptor source: a human donor in good health (CMV status not recorded). Some clones in this sample may be carry-over from other donors' samples.

This clonotype has at least ten counts. This chain uses TRBV7-2 with TRBJ2-7; D is ambiguous. The CDR3 has 13 amino acids. The germline V gene encodes CDR1 SGHTA and CDR2 FQGNSA. V gave up 4 bases and J gave up 3 bases, with 10 bases separating them. This CDR3 is CASSSRFNYEQYF. The CDR3 nucleotides are TGTGCCAGCAGCTCCAGGTTCAACTACGAGCAGTACTTC. The full variable domain, with the rest looked up from reference TRBV7-2 and TRBJ2-7, is GAGVSQSPSNKVTEKGKDVELRCDPISGHTALYWYRQSLGQGLEFLIYFQGNSAPDKSGLPSDRFSAERTGGSVSTLTIQRTQQEDSAVYLCASSSRFNYEQYFGPGTRLTVT.

This clonotype was seen repeatedly, ten times or more. The chain recombines TRBV7-2 with TRBJ2-7, with 9 positions matching TRBD1. Per germline, CDR1 SGHTA and CDR2 FQGNSA. This CDR3 has 16 residues. The V segment lost 5 bases and the J segment 4 bases; nucleotides outside the gene matches: 12. The CDR3 sequence: CASSLVPPGQGYEQYF. In nucleotides, the CDR3 is TGTGCCAGCAGCCTAGTCCCGCCGGGACAGGGTTACGAGCAGTACTTC.

This chain links TRBV5-1 with TRBJ2-1; the match to TRBD2 covers 8 bases. The CDR3 extends over 15 amino acids. J lost 7 bases, V lost 2 bases, and 8 bases had no gene match. Per the germline V gene, CDR1 is SGHRS and CDR2 is YFSETQ. The CDR3 is CASSFLAGGGNEQFF. Written as DNA, the CDR3 is TGCGCCAGCAGCTTCTTGGCGGGAGGAGGGAATGAGCAGTTCTTC.

Only a few counts were recorded for this clonotype. The chain combines TRBV12-3 or TRBV12-4 with TRBJ2-6, with D uncertain. CDR3 length equals 15 residues. With 6 bases removed from V and 2 bases from J, the gap between germline ends came to 11 bases. The CDR3 reads CASSQDSTGANVLTF. The CDR3 DNA is TGTGCCAGCAGCCAAGATAGCACTGGGGCCAACGTCCTGACTTTC.

This chain joins TRBV27 and TRBJ2-7, with 9 bases fitting TRBD1. The CDR3 runs to 14 residues. The V gene end was trimmed by 6 bases and the J gene end by 3 bases; junction bases not matched to a gene: 6. Germline assignment: CDR1 MNHEY and CDR2 SMNVEV (reference sequence). The chain's CDR3 is CASSLMGQGYEQYF. The CDR3 nucleotides read TGTGCCAGCAGCCTAATGGGACAGGGCTACGAGCAGTACTTC.

This clonotype was counted a few times. CDR3 sequence: CASSLRGGAQGYTF. As DNA, the CDR3 is TGTGCCAGCAGTTTACGGGGGGGCGCACAAGGCTACACCTTC. This chain uses TRBV28 with TRBJ1-2; maybe TRBD1 (6 bases). From germline, CDR1 is MDHEN and CDR2 SYDVKM. The CDR3 loop spans 14 amino acids. Trimming took 2 bases from V and 8 from J, leaving 15 bases between them.

This clonotype was counted ten times or more. The rearrangement joins TRBV7-2 to TRBJ1-2; D remains ambiguous. V lost 2 bases and J lost 4, with 17 bases in between. CDR1 is SGHTA and CDR2 is FQGNSA in the germline V gene. The CDR3 is 16 amino acids. The CDR3 region is CASSLMDFAVSYGYTF. The CDR3 nucleotides read TGTGCCAGCAGCTTAATGGACTTCGCCGTCTCCTATGGCTACACCTTC. Together with reference TRBV7-2 and TRBJ1-2, the CDR3 gives the full variable domain: GAGVSQSPSNKVTEKGKDVELRCDPISGHTALYWYRQSLGQGLEFLIYFQGNSAPDKSGLPSDRFSAERTGGSVSTLTIQRTQQEDSAVYLCASSLMDFAVSYGYTFGSGTRLTVV.

This clonotype turned up a few times. The rearrangement joins TRBV7-9 to TRBJ2-7; tentatively, D is TRBD1 (6 bases). V was clipped by 4 bases and J by 5 bases, with 18 bases between them. In germline, CDR1 is SEHNR, CDR2 FQNEAQ (reference sequence). CDR3 size: 15 residues. The CDR3 sequence: CASSSPSLGAHEQYF. The CDR3 DNA is TGTGCCAGCAGCTCTCCGTCACTGGGGGCACACGAGCAGTACTTC.

The chain is built from TRBV30 and TRBJ1-1; no firm D call. The CDR3 consists of 12 residues. V lost 1 base and J 2 bases, leaving 5 bases between the germline ends. Looked up from germline, CDR1 is GTSNPN and CDR2 is SVGIG (reference sequence). The CDR3 protein is CAWSAYNTEAFF. The CDR3 nucleotides read TGTGCCTGGAGTGCATACAACACTGAAGCTTTCTTT.

The CDR3 loop is CSAREGARTEAFF. Written as DNA, the CDR3 is TGCAGTGCTAGAGAGGGGGCGCGAACTGAAGCTTTCTTT. J is TRBJ1-1 and V is TRBV20-1; D may be TRBD1 (6 bases). The CDR3 contains 13 residues. V was clipped by 0 bases and J by 5 bases, with 10 bases between them. Germline CDR1 reads DFQATT; CDR2 reads SNEGSKA (reference sequence).

This clonotype was picked up a small number of times. J is TRBJ2-1 and V is TRBV6-2 or TRBV6-3, with 10 bases identical to TRBD1. The junction had 8 bases not matched to a gene; V was cut back by 7 bases and J by 2 bases. Germline CDR1 and CDR2: MNHEY and SVGEGT. The CDR3 spans 16 residues. CDR3 bases: TGTGCCAGCAAACGTCGTGGACAGGGGGCCTACAATGAGCAGTTCTTC. Its translation: CASKRRGQGAYNEQFF.

Concerning this clonotype itself: This may stem from a read error, because a much larger clone lies one nucleotide away. The genes are TRBV10-3 and TRBJ1-1; no firm D call. Germline CDR1 ENHRY, CDR2 SYGVKD. This CDR3 has 14 residues. The V end lost 4 bases, the J end lost 0 bases, and 9 bases lay between the germline ends. The CDR3 nucleotides are TGTGCCATCAGTGCTTTAGGGCTGAACACTGAAGCTTTCTTT. Amino acid sequence: CAISALGLNTEAFF.

CDR3 sequence reads: CASSPPGRPSEQYF. The CDR3 DNA reads as TGTGCCAGCAGCCCTCCCGGCAGGCCCTCCGAGCAGTACTTC. The chain is built from TRBV5-5 and TRBJ2-7; no clear D gene. The CDR3 has 14 amino acids. Germline values: CDR1 SGHKS, CDR2 YYEKEE (reference sequence). V was pared by 4 bases and J by 6 bases, with 17 bases between.

In this sample, this clonotype turned up a few times. The chain joins TRBV28 to TRBJ2-7; D possibly corresponds to TRBD2 (5 bases). V was pared by 7 bases and J by 1 base, with 17 bases between. Germline V gives CDR1 MDHEN, CDR2 SYDVKM. The CDR3 runs to 15 residues. This chain's CDR3 is CASNPYTGESYEQYF. CDR3 sequence (DNA): TGTGCCAGCAACCCTTATACCGGGGAATCCTACGAGCAGTACTTC.

This clonotype appeared a few times. The rearrangement joins TRBV28 to TRBJ2-1, with 11 bases lining up with TRBD2. CDR3 length: 13 residues. Germline trimming cut 8 bases from V and 10 bases from J; bases unmatched to any gene: 7. Germline lookup yields CDR1 MDHEN and CDR2 SYDVKM. Written as DNA, the CDR3 is TGTGCCAGCTCTAGCGGGAGGTCTTACGAGCAGTTCTTC. Its protein product is CASSSGRSYEQFF.

V and J are TRBV6-2 or TRBV6-3 and TRBJ2-1; D remains unclear. The length of the CDR3 is 16 residues. Germline V gene sequence: CDR1 MNHEY, CDR2 SVGEGT. V was shortened by 3 bases and J by 6 bases, with 18 bases between the two germline ends. This CDR3 is CASSYVAGGHRNEQFF. The CDR3 DNA follows: TGTGCCAGCAGTTATGTGGCAGGTGGGCATCGCAATGAGCAGTTCTTC.

This clonotype has only a few counts. J is TRBJ2-3 and V is TRBV5-1; D unclear. This CDR3 spans 12 amino acids. V was pared by 2 bases and J by 6 bases, with 7 bases between. Per the germline V gene, CDR1 is SGHRS and CDR2 is YFSETQ. The chain's CDR3 is CASSLAFDTQYF. CDR3 DNA: TGCGCCAGCAGCTTAGCGTTCGATACGCAGTATTTT.

The chain combines TRBV28 with TRBJ2-1; D is possibly TRBD2 (6 bases). The CDR3 extends over 16 amino acids. The germline CDR1 and CDR2 sequences are MDHEN and SYDVKM. V gave up 4 bases and J gave up 10 bases, with 23 bases separating them. CDR3 DNA: TGTGCCAGCAGTTCCATCGGGTCTAGTGGAGGGGTAGAGCAGTTCTTC. Protein sequence: CASSSIGSSGGVEQFF.

This clonotype was seen a few times. The V gene is TRBV2, the J gene TRBJ2-7; 8 bases map to TRBD2. Germline V CDR1 and CDR2: SNHLY, FYNNEI. The CDR3 has 15 amino acids. Trimming took 6 bases from V and 2 from J; bases not matched to a gene: 9. The CDR3 sequence is CASSFRGSGAYEQYF. The CDR3 nucleotides read TGTGCCAGCAGCTTTAGGGGTAGCGGGGCCTACGAGCAGTACTTC.

V gene TRBV7-2 combines with J gene TRBJ2-7; 8 positions agree with TRBD2. The CDR3 runs 14 residues. Germline V CDR1 and CDR2: SGHTA, FQGNSA. The V and J ends lost 6 bases and 3 bases, in that order; junction bases with no gene match: 7. The CDR3 bases are TGTGCCAGCAGTGCTAGCGGGCTTCTCTACGAGCAGTACTTC. This gives the protein CASSASGLLYEQYF.

The chain employs TRBV10-3 and TRBJ2-1; 7 bases line up with TRBD1. This CDR3 comprises 13 residues. J gave up 9 bases and V 2 bases, and 4 bases lay outside the gene matches. Germline V gene lookup returns CDR1 ENHRY and CDR2 SYGVKD. The CDR3 nucleotides are TGTGCCATCAGTGAGGCGAACAGGGGTGAGCAGTTCTTC. Its protein product is CAISEANRGEQFF.

This clonotype was observed many times. The CDR3 DNA sequence: TGTGCCAGCAGCTTAGGGGAATTTTACAATGAGCAGTTCTTC. It specifies CASSLGEFYNEQFF. The chain joins TRBV7-9 to TRBJ2-1; no firm D call. Germline V CDR1 and CDR2: SEHNR, FQNEAQ (reference sequence). The ends were cut back, 1 base at V and 4 bases at J, with 8 bases in the middle. The CDR3 consists of 14 residues.

This clonotype was detected many times. This chain uses TRBV7-2 with TRBJ2-1; no reliable D call. In germline, CDR1 is SGHTA, CDR2 FQGNSA. Trimming took 4 bases from V and 4 from J, leaving 14 bases between them. CDR3 size: 15 residues. As DNA, the CDR3 is TGTGCCAGCAGCTCAGAGCGTCCTATTTACAATGAGCAGTTCTTC. The encoded protein is CASSSERPIYNEQFF.

Many counts were recorded for this clonotype. The rearrangement uses TRBV7-2 and TRBJ2-7, with 8 positions matching TRBD1. The CDR3 contains 15 residues. Germline assignment: CDR1 SGHTA and CDR2 FQGNSA. V was pared by 7 bases and J by 3 bases, with 11 bases of the junction left unmatched. The CDR3 DNA sequence: TGTGCCAGCACCCGATCCGGGACAGGATTCTACGAGCAGTACTTC. Protein: CASTRSGTGFYEQYF. Looking up the rest from reference TRBV7-2 and TRBJ2-7 gives the full variable domain: GAGVSQSPSNKVTEKGKDVELRCDPISGHTALYWYRQSLGQGLEFLIYFQGNSAPDKSGLPSDRFSAERTGGSVSTLTIQRTQQEDSAVYLCASTRSGTGFYEQYFGPGTRLTVT.

CDR3 DNA sequence: TGCAGTGCCCTCGAGCGGGAGGGCCTCGCAGATACGCAGTATTTT. Translated, it gives CSALEREGLADTQYF. The rearrangement links TRBV20-1 to TRBJ2-3, with TRBD2 identical over 10 bases. Per germline, CDR1 DFQATT and CDR2 SNEGSKA (reference sequence). The V and J ends lost 6 bases and 4 bases, in that order; junction bases with no gene match: 10. CDR3 length equals 15 residues.

Ten or more counts support this clonotype. J is TRBJ1-2 and V is TRBV7-2; D remains ambiguous. V was clipped by 5 bases and J by 2 bases, with 6 bases between them. CDR1 is SGHTA, CDR2 FQGNSA, per germline. This CDR3 contains 12 residues. CDR3 amino acids: CASSLMNYGYTF. In DNA, the CDR3 is TGTGCCAGCAGCCTGATGAACTATGGCTACACCTTC.

This clonotype was seen a handful of times. The chain joins TRBV29-1 to TRBJ2-7; 7 bases fit TRBD2. Germline lookup yields CDR1 SQVTM and CDR2 ANQGSEA. Trimming took 4 bases from V and 7 from J; bases not matched to a gene: 4. This CDR3 has 11 residues. The DNA of the CDR3 is TGCAGCGTTGGGGGGGGGTGGGAGCAGTACTTC. This codes for CSVGGGWEQYF.